The rows below give T cell receptor beta chains drawn from one sample of a study of cytomegalovirus exposure and HLA in healthy donors. Clones were read by immunoSEQ multiplex PCR, and TCRdb kept only the in-frame ones, dropping some. The repertoire holds fewer than 120,000 clones, more than 75% seen once, with roughly 1.4% in the top ten. The sequenced material came from PBMCs. The receptors here all came from a woman aged 25 to 39 in good health and CMV-seropositive. Both conserved end residues are part of each CDR3. The D gene is left open where the match is weak. The listing skips clone size in some rows; elsewhere it reads once, few, many or a size class.

D	V	J	size	DNA	CDR3
NA	TRBV18	TRBJ2-2	NA	TGTGCCAGCTCTCGAGGACAGTACACCGGGGAGCTGTTTTTT	CASSRGQYTGELFF
NA	TRBV19	TRBJ2-7	NA	TGTGCCACCCAAGAGTTCGGCGAGCAGTACTTC	CATQEFGEQYF
NA	TRBV30	TRBJ1-2	NA	TGTGCCTGGAGTTTCAAATCCCAGCGGGGCTATGGCTACACCTTC	CAWSFKSQRGYGYTF
NA	TRBV7-9	TRBJ2-7	NA	TGTGCCAGCAGCTCACCGGCACAGGTCTTCTACGAGCAGTACTTC	CASSSPAQVFYEQYF
NA	TRBV7-6	TRBJ2-3	NA	TGTGCCAGCAGCCTGCGGCGAGGAGGGGTAGATACGCAGTATTTT	CASSLRRGGVDTQYF
NA	TRBV5-1	TRBJ2-1	NA	TGCGCCAGCAGCTTGAGGCCGGACTTTTACTCCTACAATGAGCAGTTCTTC	CASSLRPDFYSYNEQFF
NA	TRBV5-1	TRBJ2-3	once	TGCGCCAGCAGCTTGCAGGCGGCGAAATTCGGGACTAGCACAGATACGCAGTATTTT	CASSLQAAKFGTSTDTQYF
NA	TRBV7-2	TRBJ1-3	NA	TGTGCCAGCAGCCGACTCCCCTCAAGGACTGGAAACACCATATATTTT	CASSRLPSRTGNTIYF
NA	TRBV2	TRBJ1-1	NA	TGTGCCAGCAGTGAATATGGGGGGGAGGCTTTCTTT	CASSEYGGEAFF
TRBD1	TRBV9	TRBJ2-2	NA	TGTGCCAGCAGCATGGGACAGGCAAACACCGGGGAGCTGTTTTTT	CASSMGQANTGELFF
NA	TRBV7-9	TRBJ1-1	NA	TGTGCCAGCAGCTTAATGCGAGTCCTCGGCGGGGAGAACACTGAAGCTTTCTTT	CASSLMRVLGGENTEAFF
NA	TRBV4-1	TRBJ2-3	NA	TGCGCCAGCAGCCAAGTGGACAGGTCGGGGGCAGATACGCAGTATTTT	CASSQVDRSGADTQYF
TRBD1	TRBV5-1	TRBJ2-3	once	TGCGCCAGCAGCCCCAGGGGGCAGACAGATACGCAGTATTTT	CASSPRGQTDTQYF
TRBD2	TRBV25-1	TRBJ2-1	NA	TGTGCCAGCAGTGACCCGGGACTAGCGGGAGGGCCCTACAATGAGCAGTTCTTC	CASSDPGLAGGPYNEQFF
TRBD2	TRBV30	TRBJ2-7	NA	TGTGCCTGGAAAAATAGCGGGGTGTACTACGAGCAGTACTTC	CAWKNSGVYYEQYF
NA	TRBV4-3	TRBJ2-1	NA	TGCGCCAGCAGCCAAACCTCTCCGGGTGAGCAGTTCTTC	CASSQTSPGEQFF
NA	TRBV4-2	TRBJ1-6	NA	TGTGCCAGCAGCCAAGAACAGGGTCAGGCGATCAATTCACCCCTCCACTTT	CASSQEQGQAINSPLHF
TRBD1	TRBV6-1	TRBJ1-2	NA	TGTGCCAGCAGTGAACAGGGACAGGGCTATGGCTACACCTTC	CASSEQGQGYGYTF
NA	TRBV4-2	TRBJ2-7	NA	TGTGCCAGCAGCCAAGATTCGAGGCGGGGCTCCTACGAGCAGTACTTC	CASSQDSRRGSYEQYF
TRBD2	TRBV9	TRBJ2-7	few	TGTGCCAGCAGCGTAGCTAGGGCGGGAGGGGAGCAGTACTTC	CASSVARAGGEQYF
NA	TRBV13	TRBJ2-3	NA	TGTGCCAGCAGCGCCAAAGGAGGGAATACGCAGTATTTT	CASSAKGGNTQYF
TRBD2	TRBV11-2	TRBJ2-3	NA	TGTGCCAGCACCGCGACTAGCGGGATGGTAGATACGCAGTATTTT	CASTATSGMVDTQYF
TRBD2	TRBV27	TRBJ2-1	NA	TGTGCCAGCAGTTTAAGGCTAGCGGGAGCGGACAATGAGCAGTTCTTC	CASSLRLAGADNEQFF
TRBD2	TRBV6-1	TRBJ2-5	NA	TGTGCCAGCAGTGGTTCTAGCGGGGGGGCTAAAGAGACCCAGTACTTC	CASSGSSGGAKETQYF
NA	TRBV6-5	TRBJ2-2	NA	TGTGCCAGCAGTGCCCCAGGGACCGGGGAGCTGTTTTTT	CASSAPGTGELFF
NA	TRBV19	TRBJ2-7	NA	TGTGCCAGTAGTACCGACACGGGGAGCTACGAGCAGTACTTC	CASSTDTGSYEQYF
NA	TRBV7-2	TRBJ2-1	NA	TGTGCCAGCAGCTTAGAGTCAACTTACAATGAGCAGTTCTTC	CASSLESTYNEQFF
TRBD2	TRBV6-1	TRBJ2-7	NA	TGTGCCAGCGAGGGCGGGGGGGATTCCTACGAGCAGTACTTC	CASEGGGDSYEQYF
TRBD2	TRBV9	TRBJ2-1	NA	TGTGCCAGCAGCGTAGGACTAGCCTATGAGCAGTTCTTC	CASSVGLAYEQFF
NA	TRBV2	TRBJ1-4	NA	TGTGCCATCAGAAAAGGGAGGACTAATGAAAAACTGTTTTTT	CAIRKGRTNEKLFF
TRBD2	TRBV7-2	TRBJ2-1	NA	TGTGCCAGCAGCCTGGGACTAGCGGGAGGGTGGACGGGGGAGCAGTTCTTC	CASSLGLAGGWTGEQFF
NA	TRBV7-2	TRBJ2-5	NA	TGTGCCAGCAGCCGTCCCCGGGGCCAAGAGACCCAGTACTTC	CASSRPRGQETQYF
TRBD2	TRBV14	TRBJ2-5	few	TGTGCCAGCAGCCCCGGACTAGCGGGGGCGGAGACCCAGTACTTC	CASSPGLAGAETQYF
NA	TRBV9	TRBJ2-1	few	TGTGCCAGCAGCGTAGTGACGGGTCCCTCGGGAGAGCAGTTCTTC	CASSVVTGPSGEQFF
TRBD2	TRBV30	TRBJ2-3	NA	TGTGCCTGGAGCCCCGGGACTAGCGGGACGCAGTATTTT	CAWSPGTSGTQYF
TRBD1	TRBV7-9	TRBJ1-6	NA	TGTGCCAGCAGCTTGGGACAGGGGGCGAGCTCCTATAATTCACCCCTCCACTTT	CASSLGQGASSYNSPLHF
TRBD2	TRBV2	TRBJ2-1	NA	TGTGCCAGCCGAGTGACCGGGACTAGCCGGTTCGATGAGCAGTTCTTC	CASRVTGTSRFDEQFF
TRBD2	TRBV5-4	TRBJ2-5	NA	TGTGCCAGCAGCTTAAATAGCGGGAGCCCGGAGGAGACCCAGTACTTC	CASSLNSGSPEETQYF
TRBD2	TRBV5-1	TRBJ2-7	few	TGCGCCAGCAGCTCCGGGGGGGACTCCTACGAGCAGTACTTC	CASSSGGDSYEQYF
TRBD1	TRBV7-6	TRBJ1-4	NA	TGTGCCAGCAGCGCAGCCGGGACAGGGGCTGAAAAACTGTTTTTT	CASSAAGTGAEKLFF
NA	TRBV7-8	TRBJ2-7	NA	TGTGCCAGCAGCCGCGGACAGCCCTACGAGCAGTACTTC	CASSRGQPYEQYF
NA	TRBV19	TRBJ1-5	NA	TGTGCCAGTAGTATCACAGGACCAAATCAGCCCCAGCATTTT	CASSITGPNQPQHF
TRBD1	TRBV7-9	TRBJ2-5	NA	TGTGCCAGCAGCCCGGACAGGCTACAAGAGACCCAGTACTTC	CASSPDRLQETQYF
NA	TRBV7-9	TRBJ1-2	NA	TGTGCCAGCAGCTTAGGTGGGACATCACCAGCATATGGCTACACCTTC	CASSLGGTSPAYGYTF
NA	TRBV5-4	TRBJ1-2	NA	TGTGCCAGCAGCTTCGAAGGAACCCAGGGCGTCTATGGCTACACCTTC	CASSFEGTQGVYGYTF